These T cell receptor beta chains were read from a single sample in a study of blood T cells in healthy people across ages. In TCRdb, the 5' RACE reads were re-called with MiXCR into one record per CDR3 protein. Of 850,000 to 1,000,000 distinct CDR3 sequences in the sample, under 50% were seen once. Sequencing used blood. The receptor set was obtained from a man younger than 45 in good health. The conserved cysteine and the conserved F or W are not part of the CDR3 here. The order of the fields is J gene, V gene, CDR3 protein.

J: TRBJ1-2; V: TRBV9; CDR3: ASSGTAAYGYT
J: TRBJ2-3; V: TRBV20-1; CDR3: SASASYLTDTQY
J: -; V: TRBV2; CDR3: ASSGDRVDIQY
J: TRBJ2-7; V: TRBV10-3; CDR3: AISEGTNPYEQY
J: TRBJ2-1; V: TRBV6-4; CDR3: ASRGIGGNEQF
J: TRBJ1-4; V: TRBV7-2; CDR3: ASSRPWGTNEKLF
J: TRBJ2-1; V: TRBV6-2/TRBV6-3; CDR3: ASSTDAMGDEQF
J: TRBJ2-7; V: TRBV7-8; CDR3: ASSPGAGQGSYEQY
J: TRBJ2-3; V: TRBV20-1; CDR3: SARGRDRVGTQY
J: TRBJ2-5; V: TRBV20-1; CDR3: SARAAGKETQY
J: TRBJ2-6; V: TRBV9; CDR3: ASSAGFSGANVLT
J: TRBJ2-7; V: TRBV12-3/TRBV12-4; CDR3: ASSFTGLQEQY
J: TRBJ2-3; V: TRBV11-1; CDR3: ASSFPGTADTQY
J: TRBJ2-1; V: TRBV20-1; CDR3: SPRGGGVWDEQF
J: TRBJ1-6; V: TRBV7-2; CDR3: ASSLDGTGRSPLH
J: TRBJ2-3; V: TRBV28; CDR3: ASSFQDLSTDTQY
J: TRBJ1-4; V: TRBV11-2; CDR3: ASSLSYGLGEKLF